This T cell receptor beta chain was captured by sequencing in a study of metastatic and nonmetastatic thyroid tumors. TCRdb reanalyzed the PCR reads with MiXCR. The repertoire includes about 38,000 clones, more than 45% of them detected once, and roughly 24% sits in the top ten. This clone was found a few times. This CDR3 has 13 amino acids. V was shortened by 1 base and J by 4 bases, with 10 bases between the two germline ends. CDR1 GTSNPN and CDR2 SVGIG come from the germline V gene (reference sequence). Patients had received no treatment of any kind before thyroid surgery. This rearrangement joins TRBV30 to TRBJ1-2; tentatively, D is TRBD1 (5 bases). Sequencing was performed on tumor tissue. The TCR originated in a male donor with papillary thyroid cancer or a benign thyroid nodule (not recorded which). Some clones in this sample may be carry-over from other donors' samples. Written as DNA, the CDR3 is TGTGCCTGGAGTGATGGGGGTTCCTATGGCTACACCTTC. Protein: CAWSDGGSYGYTF.